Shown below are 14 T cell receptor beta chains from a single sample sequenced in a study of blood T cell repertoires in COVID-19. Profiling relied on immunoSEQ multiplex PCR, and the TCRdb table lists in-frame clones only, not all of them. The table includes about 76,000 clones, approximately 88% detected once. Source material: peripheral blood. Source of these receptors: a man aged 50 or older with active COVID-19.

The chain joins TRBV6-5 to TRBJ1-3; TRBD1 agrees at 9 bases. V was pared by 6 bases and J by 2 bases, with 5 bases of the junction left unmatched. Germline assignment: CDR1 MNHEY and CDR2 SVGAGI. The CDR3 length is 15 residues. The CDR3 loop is CASSDDRGAGNTIYF. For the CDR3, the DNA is TGTGCCAGCAGCGACGACAGGGGGGCTGGAAACACCATATATTTT.

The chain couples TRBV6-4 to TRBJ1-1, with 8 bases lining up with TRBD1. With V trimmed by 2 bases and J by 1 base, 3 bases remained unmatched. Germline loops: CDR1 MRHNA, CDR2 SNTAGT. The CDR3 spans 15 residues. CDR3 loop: CASSDSTGGNTEAFF. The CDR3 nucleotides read TGTGCCAGCAGTGACAGCACAGGGGGGAACACTGAAGCTTTCTTT.

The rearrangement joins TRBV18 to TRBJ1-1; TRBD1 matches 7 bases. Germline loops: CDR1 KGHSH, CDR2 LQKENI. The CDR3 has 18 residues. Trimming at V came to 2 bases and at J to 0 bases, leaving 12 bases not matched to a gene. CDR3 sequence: CASSPVAWTGNMNTEAFF. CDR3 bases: TGTGCCAGCTCACCAGTTGCCTGGACAGGAAACATGAACACTGAAGCTTTCTTT.

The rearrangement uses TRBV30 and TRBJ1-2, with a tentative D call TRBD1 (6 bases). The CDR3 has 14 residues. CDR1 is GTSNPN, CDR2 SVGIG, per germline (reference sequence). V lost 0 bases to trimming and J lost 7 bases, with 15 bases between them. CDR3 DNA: TGTGCCTGGAGTGTACAGGGAAGAGGCGTTGGCTACACCTTC. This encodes CAWSVQGRGVGYTF. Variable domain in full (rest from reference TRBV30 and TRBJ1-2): SQTIHQWPATLVQPVGSPLSLECTVEGTSNPNLYWYRQAAGRGLQLLFYSVGIGQISSEVPQNLSASRPQDRQFILSSKKLLLSDSGFYLCAWSVQGRGVGYTFGSGTRLTVV.

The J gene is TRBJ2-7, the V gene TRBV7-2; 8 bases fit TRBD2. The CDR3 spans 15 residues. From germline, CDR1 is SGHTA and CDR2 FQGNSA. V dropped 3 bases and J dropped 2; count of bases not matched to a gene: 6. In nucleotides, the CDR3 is TGTGCCAGCAGCTTCCGGGGGGGAGGGACCTACGAGCAGTACTTC. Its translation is CASSFRGGGTYEQYF.

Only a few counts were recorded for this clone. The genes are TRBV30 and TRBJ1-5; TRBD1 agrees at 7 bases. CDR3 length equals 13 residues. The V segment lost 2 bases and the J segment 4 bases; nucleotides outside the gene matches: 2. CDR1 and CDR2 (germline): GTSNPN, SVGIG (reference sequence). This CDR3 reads CAWSSGGNQPQHF. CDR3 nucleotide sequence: TGTGCCTGGAGTTCAGGGGGTAATCAGCCCCAGCATTTT. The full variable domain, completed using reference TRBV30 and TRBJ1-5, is SQTIHQWPATLVQPVGSPLSLECTVEGTSNPNLYWYRQAAGRGLQLLFYSVGIGQISSEVPQNLSASRPQDRQFILSSKKLLLSDSGFYLCAWSSGGNQPQHFGDGTRLSIL.

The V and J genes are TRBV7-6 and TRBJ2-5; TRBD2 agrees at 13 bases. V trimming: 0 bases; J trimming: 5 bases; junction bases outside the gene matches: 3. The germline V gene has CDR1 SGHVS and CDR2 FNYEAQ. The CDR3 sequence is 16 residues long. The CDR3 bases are TGTGCCAGCAGCTTAGCGCGGACTAGCGGGGGTGAGACCCAGTACTTC. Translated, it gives CASSLARTSGGETQYF.

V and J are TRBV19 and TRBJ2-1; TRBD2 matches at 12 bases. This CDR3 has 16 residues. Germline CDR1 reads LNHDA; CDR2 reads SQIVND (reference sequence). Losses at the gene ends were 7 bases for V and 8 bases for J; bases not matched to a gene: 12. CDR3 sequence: CASIDPLAGGPDEQFF. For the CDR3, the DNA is TGTGCCAGTATTGATCCCCTAGCGGGAGGGCCGGATGAGCAGTTCTTC. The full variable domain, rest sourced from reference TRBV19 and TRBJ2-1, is DGGITQSPKYLFRKEGQNVTLSCEQNLNHDAMYWYRQDPGQGLRLIYYSQIVNDFQKGDIAEGYSVSREKKESFPLTVTSAQKNPTAFYLCASIDPLAGGPDEQFFGPGTRLTVL.

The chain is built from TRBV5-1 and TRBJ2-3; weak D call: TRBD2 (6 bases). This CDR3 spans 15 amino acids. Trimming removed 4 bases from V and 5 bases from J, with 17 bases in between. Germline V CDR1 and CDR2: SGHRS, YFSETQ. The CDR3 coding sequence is TGCGCCAGCAGCATCGGGACTCCGGGCGTAGATACGCAGTATTTT. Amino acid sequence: CASSIGTPGVDTQYF. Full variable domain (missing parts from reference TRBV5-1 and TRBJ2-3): KAGVTQTPRYLIKTRGQQVTLSCSPISGHRSVSWYQQTPGQGLQFLFEYFSETQRNKGNFPGRFSGRQFSNSRSEMNVSTLELGDSALYLCASSIGTPGVDTQYFGPGTRLTVL.

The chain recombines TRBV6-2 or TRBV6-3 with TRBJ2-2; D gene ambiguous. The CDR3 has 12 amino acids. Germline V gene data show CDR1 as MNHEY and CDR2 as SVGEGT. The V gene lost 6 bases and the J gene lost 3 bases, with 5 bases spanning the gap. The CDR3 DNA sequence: TGTGCCAGCAGCTCGTACACCGGGGAGCTGTTTTTT. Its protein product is CASSSYTGELFF.

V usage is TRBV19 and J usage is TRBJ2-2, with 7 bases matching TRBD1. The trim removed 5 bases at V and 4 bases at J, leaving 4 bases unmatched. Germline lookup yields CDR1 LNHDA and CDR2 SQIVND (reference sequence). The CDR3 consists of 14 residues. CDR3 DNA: TGTGCCAGTAGTCTCACAGGGGCCACCGGGGAGCTGTTTTTT. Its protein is CASSLTGATGELFF.

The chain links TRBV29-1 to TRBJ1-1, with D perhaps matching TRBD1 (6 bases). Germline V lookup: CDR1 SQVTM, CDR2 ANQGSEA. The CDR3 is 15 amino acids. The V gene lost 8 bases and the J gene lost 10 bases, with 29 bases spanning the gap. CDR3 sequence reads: CSLLPGPTGAEGAFF. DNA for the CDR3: TGCAGCTTATTGCCGGGTCCGACAGGCGCGGAAGGAGCTTTCTTT.

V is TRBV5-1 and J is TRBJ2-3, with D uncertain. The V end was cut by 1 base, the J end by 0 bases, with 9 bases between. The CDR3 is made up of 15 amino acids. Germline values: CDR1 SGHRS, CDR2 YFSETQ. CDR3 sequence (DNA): TGCGCCAGCAGCTTGAAAGTGGCCAGCACAGATACGCAGTATTTT. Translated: CASSLKVASTDTQYF.

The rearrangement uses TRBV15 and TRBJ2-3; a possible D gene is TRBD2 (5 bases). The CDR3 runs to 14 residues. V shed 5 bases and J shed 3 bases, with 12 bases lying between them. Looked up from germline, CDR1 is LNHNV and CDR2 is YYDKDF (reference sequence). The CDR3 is CATSRTAWTDTQYF. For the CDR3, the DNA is TGTGCCACCAGCCGGACTGCCTGGACAGATACGCAGTATTTT.